The sequence of this TCR beta chain was determined in a study of T cell responses to AZD1222 COVID-19 vaccine. Study summary: Some second doses came at about 4 weeks and others at about 12 weeks; these were pooled.

Overall study findings and caveats: Seropositive AZD1222 recipients at baseline numbered only 5 or 6.

The repertoire was sequenced with immunoSEQ multiplex PCR; TCRdb's copy has only in-frame clones and lacks some. The data show roughly 150,000 clones, 80% to 90% seen once. Points on this clone: The antigen remains unidentified.

Per germline, CDR1 MNHEY and CDR2 SVGAGI. This CDR3 spans 14 amino acids. V lost 0 bases and J 9 bases, leaving 12 bases between the germline ends. The TCR originated in an adult in good health. This specimen was peripheral blood, taken on day 0 of AZD1222 vaccination. The rearrangement uses TRBV6-5 and TRBJ1-5, with D possibly TRBD1 on 6 matching bases. The chain's CDR3 is CASSYSGGGRPQHF. CDR3 coding DNA: TGTGCCAGCAGTTACTCCGGGGGCGGGCGGCCCCAGCATTTT.